The T cell receptor beta chain described here comes from a study of blood T cells in healthy people across ages. The study's findings and limits: Possibly confounding the expanded clonotype changes was the fact that donor CMV status was unknown.

The V gene's germline CDR1 is DFQATT and CDR2 SNEGSKA (reference sequence). V shed 6 bases, J shed 14 bases, and the junction held 12 bases outside the gene matches. The CDR3 runs 12 residues. Concerning this clonotype: Its antigen is not known.

Sample-barcoded 5' priming and a J-beta primer mix drove a second PCR of 7 to 11 cycles. The template-switch adaptor was a 5' adaptor with 12 random nucleotides. It tagged each cDNA molecule. TCRdb reanalysed the 5' RACE reads using MiXCR and keeps one entry per CDR3 protein. The sample has roughly 500,000 distinct CDR3 sequences; 27% are singletons. The TCR originated in a woman in her seventies in good health. V is TRBV20-1 and J is TRBJ2-3, with 9 bases lining up with TRBD2. Sequencing was done on a sample of blood. The CDR3 is CSAGTSNEDRYF. The CDR3 nucleotides read TGCAGTGCGGGGACTAGCAATGAGGATAGGTATTTT.